The sequence of this TCR beta chain was determined in a study of blood T cell repertoires in COVID-19. About the study: Samples representing acute and convalescent COVID-19 were sourced from the United States, Italy and Spain.

Sequencing used immunoSEQ multiplex PCR; TCRdb keeps in-frame clones, though not all of them. Of 150,000 to 200,000 clones detected, 75% to 90% appear once; the ten largest clones hold around 6.9%. V dropped 0 bases and J dropped 1 base, with 7 bases sitting between them. There are 15 residues in the CDR3. Germline CDR1 reads LGHNA; CDR2 reads YNFKEQ. This TCR was sampled from a man between 60 and 75 years old with acute or convalescent COVID-19. This chain links TRBV4-2 with TRBJ1-5, with D possibly matching TRBD1 (5 bases). The sequenced sample consisted of peripheral blood. The DNA for the CDR3 is TGTGCCAGCAGCCAAGAGGCAGGGAGCAATCAGCCCCAGCATTTT. It encodes CASSQEAGSNQPQHF.